This entry concerns a single TCR beta chain. Its specificity is unknown. This specimen belongs to a study of cytomegalovirus exposure and HLA in healthy donors. Study information: Roughly 180 million T cells yielded approximately 110 million unique TCR beta sequences in earlier analysis.

This PCR relied on a set of 60 Vbeta primers and 13 Jbeta primers. Sequencing was performed with immunoSEQ multiplex PCR; in TCRdb, only in-frame clones are kept and a portion is missing. The sample shows over 150,000 clones, 60% to 80% of them seen only once. Findings of the study overall: Versus the roughly 670-donor mean, an Asian-associated ancestry cluster reportedly showed fewer N-insertions in a later analysis. Rarity held for most TCR sequences, but there were some public TCRs that occurred in many donors.

V was clipped by 0 bases and J by 3 bases, with 19 bases between them. From germline, CDR1 is WNHNN and CDR2 SYGVQD (reference sequence). CDR3 length: 18 amino acids. The sample taken for sequencing was PBMCs. The sequence was obtained from a woman between 18 and 29 years old in good health and CMV-seronegative. The chain couples TRBV10-1 to TRBJ2-3, with a weak D call TRBD1 (6 bases). The CDR3 reads CASSESIRGHGETDTQYF. The DNA for the CDR3 is TGCGCCAGCAGTGAGTCGATACGGGGACACGGGGAGACAGATACGCAGTATTTT.